This record covers a single TCR beta chain. Only in-frame clones appear in the TCRdb table, and some are missing; sequencing was by immunoSEQ multiplex PCR. Here the sample spans about 120,000 clones, 80% to 90% being singletons. These data originate in a study of T cell responses to AZD1222 COVID-19 vaccine. The V end was cut by 5 bases, the J end by 5 bases, with 15 bases between. The CDR3 consists of 13 residues. Germline V gene sequence: CDR1 GTSNPN, CDR2 SVGIG (reference sequence). This receptor was taken from an adult in good health. This specimen was peripheral blood, taken on day 0 of AZD1222 vaccination. The chain couples TRBV30 to TRBJ1-2; the D is unclear. The CDR3 here is CAWVTNIGYGYTF. As DNA, the CDR3 is TGTGCCTGGGTGACTAACATTGGGTATGGCTACACCTTC.